Below, 31 T cell receptor beta chains from the same sample are listed, as sequenced in a study of identical twins. MiXCR, applied by TCRdb to the 5' RACE reads, yields one record per CDR3 protein. The table includes roughly 470,000 distinct CDR3 sequences, over 11% detected once. The same data also contributed to another study, on yellow fever vaccine responses in identical twins.

The sample was CD4+ T cells sorted from blood. The receptor source for this set is a woman younger than 35 in good health.

In its sample, this clonotype was seen a few times. CDR3 sequence reads: CSARVRWLRLAEPNEQFF. The CDR3 nucleotides are TGCAGTGCTAGAGTCCGATGGTTGAGACTAGCGGAACCTAATGAGCAGTTCTTC. The chain links TRBV20-1 to TRBJ2-1; TRBD2 matches at 9 bases. Trimming removed 1 base from V and 7 bases from J; junction bases left unmatched: 17. The germline V gene encodes CDR1 DFQATT and CDR2 SNEGSKA (reference sequence). CDR3 length: 18 residues.

This clonotype has more than one count but fewer than ten. V gene TRBV9 combines with J gene TRBJ2-3, with D possibly being TRBD2 (5 bases). The germline CDR1 and CDR2 sequences are SGDLS and YYNGEE. The CDR3 contains 13 residues. Trimming left V 1 base short and J 7 bases short, with 10 bases between. In DNA, the CDR3 is TGTGCCAGCAGCGTAACGGAGCGGAATACGCAGTATTTT. This translates into CASSVTERNTQYF.

This clonotype has just a few counts. In nucleotides, the CDR3 is TGCAGCGTTGAGAGTGGGTCGAGTAACACCATATATTTT. It specifies CSVESGSSNTIYF. This chain links TRBV29-1 with TRBJ1-3, with D uncertain. Deletions cut 3 bases from V and 7 bases from J, with 13 bases between. Germline assignment: CDR1 SQVTM and CDR2 ANQGSEA. The CDR3 spans 13 residues. Based on the CDR3 plus reference TRBV29-1 and TRBJ1-3, the full variable domain is SAVISQKPSRDICQRGTSLTIQCQVDSQVTMMFWYRQQPGQSLTLIATANQGSEATYESGFVIDKFPISRPNLTFSTLTVSNMSPEDSSIYLCSVESGSSNTIYFGEGSWLTVV.

This clonotype was counted only a few times. V is TRBV20-1 and J is TRBJ1-4; D perhaps matches TRBD1 (5 bases). This CDR3 spans 15 amino acids. V shed 5 bases and J shed 5 bases, with 18 bases lying between them. Germline CDR1 is DFQATT and CDR2 is SNEGSKA (reference sequence). CDR3 DNA sequence: TGCAGTGCTCCGAGGGACGGGGCGGTAAATGAAAAACTGTTTTTT. Protein product: CSAPRDGAVNEKLFF.

This clonotype was seen only a few times. The chain joins TRBV10-3 to TRBJ2-3, with 13 bases fitting TRBD2. The CDR3 extends over 16 amino acids. V lost 6 bases to trimming and J lost 4 bases; unmatched junction nucleotides: 7. Looked up from germline, CDR1 is ENHRY and CDR2 is SYGVKD. The CDR3 loop is CAIRPTSGGASDTQYF. In DNA form, the CDR3 reads TGTGCCATCAGACCAACTAGCGGGGGGGCTTCAGATACGCAGTATTTT.

This clonotype showed up just a few times. Germline and junction disagree at one end, which may indicate a read error. Written as DNA, the CDR3 is TGCGCCAGCAGTCAGTCCAGCGGGGGTACGGAGACCCAGTACTTC. It is translated as CASSQSSGGTETQYF. The V gene is TRBV10-2, the J gene TRBJ2-5; TRBD2 agrees at 8 bases. The CDR3 covers 15 residues. Germline V CDR1 and CDR2: WSHSY, SAAADI.

The rearrangement links TRBV11-3 to TRBJ2-2; the D call may be TRBD1 or TRBD2 (5 bases each). The germline V gene encodes CDR1 SGHNT and CDR2 YENEEA. V was clipped by 8 bases and J by 4 bases, with 14 bases between them. CDR3 size: 14 residues. The CDR3 region has the DNA TGTGCCAGCTCTATAGGGGCGGGCACCGGGGAGCTGTTTTTT. It is translated as CASSIGAGTGELFF.

The chain uses TRBV4-3 and TRBJ2-5, with 9 bases that match TRBD2. In germline, CDR1 is LGHNA, CDR2 YSLEER. Trimming at V came to 1 base and at J to 2 bases, leaving 2 bases not matched to a gene. This CDR3 has 15 amino acids. CDR3 protein: CASSQGLAAQETQYF. The CDR3 DNA reads as TGCGCCAGCAGCCAAGGACTAGCGGCACAAGAGACCCAGTACTTC.

The CDR3 region has the DNA TGTGCCAGCAGCTTCTCTAGGAATTGGGGGGCCGACGAGCAGTACTTC. This codes for CASSFSRNWGADEQYF. This chain joins TRBV7-9 and TRBJ2-7; the D gene could be TRBD1 or TRBD2 (6 bases each). The CDR3 consists of 16 residues. The germline CDR1 and CDR2 sequences are SEHNR and FQNEAQ (reference sequence). Between the trimmed V and J ends, which lost 3 bases and 5 bases, there was a span of 20 bases.

V and J are TRBV6-1 and TRBJ2-7; 7 bases line up with TRBD1. Trimming cost V 7 bases and J 3 bases; bases outside gene matches: 12. The germline V gene has CDR1 MNHNS and CDR2 SASEGT. This CDR3 has 15 residues. The CDR3 is CASINSPGQFYEQYF. In DNA form, the CDR3 reads TGTGCCAGCATAAACAGCCCGGGACAGTTCTACGAGCAGTACTTC.

In its sample, this clonotype was seen a few times. V is TRBV12-3 or TRBV12-4 and J is TRBJ2-7, with 11 bases lining up with TRBD2. V dropped 7 bases and J dropped 4; count of bases not matched to a gene: 6. This CDR3 contains 14 residues. The CDR3 nucleotides are TGTGCCAGCACCCTAACTAGCGGGGGATACGAGCAGTACTTC. Protein: CASTLTSGGYEQYF.

This clonotype was observed a handful of times. The rearrangement links TRBV12-3 or TRBV12-4 to TRBJ2-2; 7 bases line up with TRBD1. This CDR3 has 13 residues. The trim removed 6 bases at V and 6 bases at J, leaving 4 bases unmatched. DNA for the CDR3: TGTGCCAGCAGCCGACAGGGCCCCGGGGAGCTGTTTTTT. This translates into CASSRQGPGELFF.

In this sample, this clonotype turned up many times. V is TRBV3-1 and J is TRBJ1-2; D unclear. From germline, CDR1 is LGHDT and CDR2 YNNKEL (reference sequence). The CDR3 extends over 15 amino acids. The V gene lost 3 bases and the J gene lost 8 bases, with 19 bases spanning the gap. CDR3: CASSQSDTNHAGYTF. CDR3 DNA: TGTGCCAGCAGCCAGAGTGACACGAATCACGCCGGCTACACCTTC.

The CDR3 is CSARDKRNEKLFF. The CDR3 DNA reads as TGCAGTGCTAGAGACAAGCGTAATGAAAAACTGTTTTTT. The rearrangement uses TRBV20-1 and TRBJ1-4; no definite D call. Trimming left V 0 bases short and J 4 bases short, with 6 bases between. The CDR3 runs to 13 residues. CDR1 DFQATT and CDR2 SNEGSKA come from the germline V gene (reference sequence).

This clonotype came up a few times. This chain links TRBV12-3 or TRBV12-4 with TRBJ2-1; 15 positions agree with TRBD2. Trimming removed 6 bases from V and 8 bases from J; junction bases left unmatched: 8. The CDR3 runs to 16 residues. The CDR3 DNA sequence: TGTGCCAGCAGAGGACTAGCGGGAGGGCGTGTGGATGAGCAGTTCTTC. Amino acid sequence: CASRGLAGGRVDEQFF.

V gene TRBV7-2 combines with J gene TRBJ2-3; 10 positions agree with TRBD2. This CDR3 is 16 amino acids long. Germline values: CDR1 SGHTA, CDR2 FQGNSA. The ends lost 3 bases at V and 6 bases at J; junction bases unmatched: 9. This CDR3 reads CASSLPLAGPPDTQYF. CDR3 coding DNA: TGTGCCAGCAGCTTGCCACTAGCGGGACCCCCGGATACGCAGTATTTT.

The CDR3 DNA follows: TGCAGCGCCTACCTAGGGGAGACCCAGTACTTC. Protein sequence: CSAYLGETQYF. V usage is TRBV29-1 and J usage is TRBJ2-5; D is ambiguous. The CDR3 contains 11 residues. Trimming pared 7 bases from V and 5 bases from J, leaving 11 bases between. Per the germline V gene, CDR1 is SQVTM and CDR2 is ANQGSEA.

V gene TRBV6-2 or TRBV6-3 combines with J gene TRBJ2-2; TRBD2 agrees at 11 bases. The V segment lost 8 bases and the J segment 6 bases; nucleotides outside the gene matches: 11. Germline V gives CDR1 MNHEY, CDR2 SVGEGT. The CDR3 contains 16 residues. The CDR3 loop reads CASLQTSGSRAGELFF. The CDR3 DNA is TGTGCCAGCCTTCAAACTAGCGGGAGTCGGGCCGGGGAGCTGTTTTTT.

The chain is built from TRBV10-2 and TRBJ2-3; D is unresolved. The germline V and J ends were trimmed by 5 bases and 3 bases, with 6 bases remaining between them. Germline CDR1 and CDR2: WSHSY and SAAADI. The CDR3 covers 12 residues. CDR3 in amino acids: CASSSMTDTQYF. CDR3 coding DNA: TGCGCCAGCAGTTCGATGACAGATACGCAGTATTTT.

This rearrangement joins TRBV7-9 to TRBJ2-7; D is perhaps TRBD2 (7 bases). V was pared by 6 bases and J by 6 bases, with 15 bases between. This CDR3 contains 13 residues. The germline CDR1 and CDR2 sequences are SEHNR and FQNEAQ (reference sequence). The CDR3 sequence: CASRIRGAGEQYF. CDR3 coding DNA: TGTGCCAGCAGGATTCGGGGGGCAGGCGAGCAGTACTTC.

The chain employs TRBV7-2 and TRBJ1-1; D is possibly TRBD1 (6 bases). V lost 7 bases to trimming and J lost 3 bases, with 15 bases between them. The length of the CDR3 is 14 residues. Germline values: CDR1 SGHTA, CDR2 FQGNSA. CDR3 residues: CASIMGAGDTEAFF. CDR3 in DNA: TGTGCCAGCATCATGGGGGCAGGGGACACTGAAGCTTTCTTT.

This clonotype has a count of ten or more. The V and J genes are TRBV27 and TRBJ2-7; no clear D gene. The CDR3 spans 14 residues. Trimming pared 2 bases from V and 1 base from J, leaving 9 bases between. The germline V gene has CDR1 MNHEY and CDR2 SMNVEV (reference sequence). CDR3: CASSLALGSYEQYF. CDR3 DNA: TGTGCCAGCAGTTTAGCGTTGGGTTCCTACGAGCAGTACTTC.

The chain joins TRBV2 to TRBJ2-1; the match to TRBD2 covers 10 bases. Germline V lookup: CDR1 SNHLY, CDR2 FYNNEI. The CDR3 runs to 15 residues. Trimming cost V 6 bases and J 10 bases; bases outside gene matches: 12. CDR3 in amino acids: CASRPTSGPLGEQFF. DNA for the CDR3: TGTGCCAGCAGACCGACTAGCGGGCCCCTTGGGGAGCAGTTCTTC.

The chain joins TRBV15 to TRBJ2-7; 9 bases are shared with TRBD1. Germline CDR1 LNHNV, CDR2 YYDKDF (reference sequence). V lost 1 base and J lost 2; bases outside the gene matches: 6. This CDR3 has 16 amino acids. CDR3 region: CATSRAGGQGPYEQYF. CDR3 DNA: TGTGCCACCAGCAGAGCTGGGGGACAGGGTCCCTACGAGCAGTACTTC. Based on the CDR3 plus reference TRBV15 and TRBJ2-7, the full variable domain is DAMVIQNPRYQVTQFGKPVTLSCSQTLNHNVMYWYQQKSSQAPKLLFHYYDKDFNNEADTPDNFQSRRPNTSFCFLDIRSPGLGDTAMYLCATSRAGGQGPYEQYFGPGTRLTVT.

This clonotype was found many times. The chain links TRBV29-1 to TRBJ2-2, with D possibly being TRBD2 (6 bases). This CDR3 has 14 amino acids. V lost 7 bases to trimming and J lost 2 bases, with 14 bases between them. Per the germline V gene, CDR1 is SQVTM and CDR2 is ANQGSEA. The DNA for the CDR3 is TGCAGCGGGAGGGAGCGGGCAAACACCGGGGAGCTGTTTTTT. Translating it yields CSGRERANTGELFF.

This chain links TRBV20-1 with TRBJ2-7; D possibly corresponds to TRBD2 (6 bases). V was trimmed by 0 bases and J by 2 bases, leaving 17 bases between them. CDR3 length: 16 amino acids. Germline lookup yields CDR1 DFQATT and CDR2 SNEGSKA (reference sequence). The CDR3 reads CSARDRKYSGTYEQYF. Here the CDR3 DNA reads TGCAGTGCTAGAGACCGCAAATATAGCGGCACCTACGAGCAGTACTTC.

The chain joins TRBV12-5 to TRBJ2-3; D gene ambiguous. The germline V and J ends were trimmed by 2 bases and 2 bases, with 5 bases remaining between them. This CDR3 has 13 amino acids. CDR1 is LGHNT, CDR2 FRNRAP, per germline. As DNA, the CDR3 is TGTGCTAGTGGTTTGACCCCCACAGATACGCAGTATTTT. It encodes CASGLTPTDTQYF.

This clonotype occurred a few times. The chain is built from TRBV9 and TRBJ2-1; the D gene is possibly TRBD1 (6 bases). Trimming took off 1 base at V and 8 bases at J, with 13 bases between the two ends. Germline-derived CDR1 and CDR2 are SGDLS and YYNGEE. The CDR3 contains 14 residues. The CDR3 bases are TGTGCCAGCAGCGTAAGGCACAGGGTCGATGAGCAGTTCTTC. Its translation: CASSVRHRVDEQFF.

This sequence joins TRBV6-1 and TRBJ2-7; a possible D gene is TRBD2 (6 bases). The CDR3 contains 15 residues. V dropped 5 bases and J dropped 6 bases, with 20 bases sitting between them. CDR1 is MNHNS, CDR2 SASEGT, per germline. CDR3 loop: CASSPRGPRGGEQYF. The CDR3 DNA reads TGTGCCAGCAGTCCCCGAGGACCCCGGGGAGGCGAGCAGTACTTC.

DNA for the CDR3: TGCAGTGCTAGAAAACCCCGAGAGGGACTTATTTCCTACAATGAGCAGTTCTTC. Translated, it gives CSARKPREGLISYNEQFF. The chain carries TRBV20-1 and TRBJ2-1; TRBD2 might be the D (6 bases). V gave up 2 bases and J gave up 1 base, with 21 bases separating them. Germline V gives CDR1 DFQATT, CDR2 SNEGSKA (reference sequence). The CDR3 consists of 18 residues.

This clonotype has a handful of counts. J is TRBJ1-4 and V is TRBV20-1; D is possibly TRBD1 (5 bases). The V gene lost 3 bases and the J gene lost 7 bases, with 12 bases spanning the gap. The germline gives CDR1 DFQATT, CDR2 SNEGSKA (reference sequence). The CDR3 has 13 amino acids. Written as DNA, the CDR3 is TGCAGTGCTAGTAGGGGAACGGGTGAAAAACTGTTTTTT. Its protein is CSASRGTGEKLFF.